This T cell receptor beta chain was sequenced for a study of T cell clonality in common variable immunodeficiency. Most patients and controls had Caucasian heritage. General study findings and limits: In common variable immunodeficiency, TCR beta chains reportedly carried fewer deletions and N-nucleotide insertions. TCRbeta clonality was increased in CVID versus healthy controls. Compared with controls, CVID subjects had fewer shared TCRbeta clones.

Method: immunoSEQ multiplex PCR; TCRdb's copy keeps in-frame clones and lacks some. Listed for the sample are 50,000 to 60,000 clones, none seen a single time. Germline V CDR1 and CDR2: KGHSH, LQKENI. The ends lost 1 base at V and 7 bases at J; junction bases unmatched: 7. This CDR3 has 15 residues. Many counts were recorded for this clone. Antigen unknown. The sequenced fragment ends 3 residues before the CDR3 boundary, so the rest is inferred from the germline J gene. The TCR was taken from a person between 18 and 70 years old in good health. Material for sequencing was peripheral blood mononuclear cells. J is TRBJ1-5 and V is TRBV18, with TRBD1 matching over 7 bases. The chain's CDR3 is CASSPLAAGGQPQHF. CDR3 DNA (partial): TGTGCCAGCTCACCACTTGCGGCAGGGGGACAGCCC.